The present T cell receptor (beta chain) was sequenced within a study of CD8 T cells in Susac syndrome. Reverse transcription of about 0.5 to 1 ug RNA used random hexamers. TCRdb fed the immunoSEQ multiplex PCR reads into MiXCR, producing one record per CDR3 protein. Of about 120,000 distinct CDR3 sequences in the sample, under 96% were seen once. With 6 bases removed from V and 1 base from J, the gap between germline ends came to 9 bases. The CDR3 sequence is 13 residues long. Germline lookup yields CDR1 SNHLY and CDR2 FYNNEI. Sequencing of TCR beta drew on CD8+ and CD4+ T cells from blood. This chain links TRBV2 with TRBJ1-1; D is unclear. Source material: CD4+ T cells from PBMCs. The origin of this receptor is a human donor with Susac syndrome. The DNA for the CDR3 is TGTGCCAGCAGGTATATTGGGAACACTGAAGCTTTCTTT. Protein sequence: CASRYIGNTEAFF.